This is a list of T cell receptor beta chains from one sample in a study of blood T cell repertoires in COVID-19. The assay was immunoSEQ multiplex PCR, and TCRdb's table has in-frame clones only and misses some. The table lists some 270,000 clones, about nine tenths of them singletons, with 1.5% to 2% in the top ten. The sequenced sample was PBMCs or T cells enriched from blood (not recorded which). Receptors originate from a woman between 35 and 50 years old who had recovered from COVID-19. Both conserved end residues are part of each CDR3. D genes are given only for firm matches. Size values are once, few and many counts, or a class for expanded clones, and some rows have none.

TRBJ1-5 TRBV4-1 TRBD1 . CASSQVSGGISNQPQHF TGCGCCAGCAGCCAAGTATCAGGGGGGATTAGCAATCAGCCCCAGCATTTT
TRBJ1-2 TRBV5-1 . . CASSLEIADYGYTF TGCGCCAGCAGCTTGGAGATAGCTGACTATGGCTACACCTTC
TRBJ2-2 TRBV7-9 . . CASSLGFRGPLSDGELFF TGTGCCAGCAGCTTAGGGTTCCGAGGGCCTTTATCGGACGGGGAGCTGTTTTTT
TRBJ2-1 TRBV24-1 TRBD2 . CATSASGSGYNEQFF TGTGCCACCAGTGCTAGCGGGAGTGGCTACAATGAGCAGTTCTTC
TRBJ1-2 TRBV29-1 TRBD1 . CSVEATYRGRGYGYTF TGCAGCGTTGAAGCAACCTACAGGGGCCGAGGCTATGGCTACACCTTC
TRBJ1-2 TRBV7-9 TRBD1 once CASSLLGDRFNGYTF TGTGCCAGCAGCTTATTGGGGGACAGATTTAATGGCTACACCTTC
TRBJ1-5 TRBV2 . . CASSEALPDQPQHF TGTGCCAGCAGTGAAGCGCTCCCAGATCAGCCCCAGCATTTT
TRBJ1-1 TRBV30 . once CAWAGQMNTEAFF TGTGCCTGGGCCGGACAGATGAACACTGAAGCTTTCTTT
TRBJ1-2 TRBV27 . once CASSSSPGVYGYTF TGTGCCAGCAGTTCCTCACCGGGGGTCTATGGCTACACCTTC
TRBJ1-2 TRBV13 TRBD1 . CASSYTGGGYTF TGTGCCAGCAGCTATACAGGGGGAGGCTACACCTTC
TRBJ2-5 TRBV5-1 TRBD2 . CASSYKASGEEETQYF TGCGCCAGCAGCTATAAAGCTAGCGGGGAAGAAGAGACCCAGTACTTC
TRBJ2-7 TRBV5-1 . . CASSLAVSGGSSYEQYF TGCGCCAGCAGCTTGGCAGTCTCCGGGGGAAGCTCCTACGAGCAGTACTTC
TRBJ1-2 TRBV9 . few CASSDRQESYGYTF TGTGCCAGCAGCGACAGACAGGAAAGTTATGGCTACACCTTC
TRBJ2-1 TRBV2 . . CASRGERVSYNEQFF TGTGCCAGCAGGGGTGAGCGGGTTTCCTACAATGAGCAGTTCTTC
TRBJ2-2 TRBV18 . . CASSPQQGIGDTGELFF TGTGCCAGCTCACCACAACAGGGAATTGGCGACACCGGGGAGCTGTTTTTT
TRBJ2-1 TRBV19 TRBD2 . CASSTTSGRADEQFF TGTGCCAGTAGTACGACTAGCGGGAGGGCAGATGAGCAGTTCTTC
TRBJ1-2 TRBV2 TRBD1 . CANRDSSLTF TGTGCCAACAGGGACAGCTCCCTCACCTTC
TRBJ2-1 TRBV9 . . CASSRTFTARGAGRNEQFF TGTGCCAGCAGTCGGACATTTACAGCCCGGGGGGCCGGAAGAAATGAGCAGTTCTTC
TRBJ1-1 TRBV7-9 . . CASSFAENTEAFF TGTGCCAGCAGCTTTGCGGAGAACACTGAAGCTTTCTTT
TRBJ1-1 TRBV6-5 TRBD1 . CASPWKGAAEAFF TGTGCCAGCCCCTGGAAGGGGGCCGCTGAAGCTTTCTTT
TRBJ1-1 TRBV7-7 . . CASSLVGEGPNTEAFF TGTGCTAGCAGCTTAGTTGGGGAGGGACCGAACACTGAAGCTTTCTTT
TRBJ2-2 TRBV5-1 TRBD1 . CASSLIGQGANTGELFF TGCGCCAGCAGCTTGATCGGGCAGGGGGCGAACACCGGGGAGCTGTTTTTT
TRBJ1-1 TRBV25-1 TRBD1 . CASSELTRGQGARAFF TGTGCCAGCAGTGAATTAACAAGAGGACAGGGGGCCAGGGCTTTCTTT
TRBJ2-5 TRBV2 TRBD1 . CASTRQGIRETQYF TGTGCCAGCACGCGACAGGGGATCCGGGAGACCCAGTACTTC
TRBJ1-3 TRBV9 TRBD1 . CASSVATGENRGRNTIYF TGTGCCAGCAGCGTAGCTACAGGGGAGAACAGGGGGCGAAACACCATATATTTT
TRBJ1-4 TRBV23-1 . . CASSPGSGNEKLFF TGCGCCAGCAGCCCCGGATCGGGGAATGAAAAACTGTTTTTT
TRBJ2-5 TRBV18 TRBD2 . CASSPPGLAGFEETQYF TGTGCCAGCTCACCACCCGGTCTAGCGGGATTTGAAGAGACCCAGTACTTC
TRBJ1-6 TRBV6-5 . . CASQLDTYSPLHF TGTGCCAGCCAACTGGACACCTATTCACCCCTCCACTTT
TRBJ2-1 TRBV20-1 . . CSASYGSSYNEQFF TGCAGTGCTAGTTACGGGAGCTCCTACAATGAGCAGTTCTTC
TRBJ2-3 TRBV2 . . CASSTHRARPDTQYF TGTGCCAGCAGTACCCACAGGGCGCGCCCAGATACGCAGTATTTT
TRBJ1-2 TRBV10-3 TRBD1 . CAISGPGQGGMDYGYTF TGTGCCATCAGTGGACCGGGACAGGGAGGCATGGACTATGGCTACACCTTC
TRBJ2-1 TRBV7-3 . . CASSSRDAGRNEQFF TGTGCCAGCAGCTCCCGTGATGCGGGGAGGAATGAGCAGTTCTTC
TRBJ2-1 TRBV5-4 TRBD2 . CASSFRGGQFF TGTGCCAGCAGCTTCCGGGGGGGGCAGTTCTTC
TRBJ2-7 TRBV11-3 TRBD1 . CASSLSDRGGYEQYF TGTGCCAGCAGCTTATCGGACAGGGGTGGTTACGAGCAGTACTTC
TRBJ2-1 TRBV30 TRBD1 . CAWRTGTGTYNEQFF TGTGCCTGGAGGACCGGGACAGGAACCTACAATGAGCAGTTCTTC
TRBJ1-4 TRBV5-1 . . CASGESTGNEKLFF TGCGCCAGCGGAGAGAGCACAGGGAATGAAAAACTGTTTTTT
TRBJ1-1 TRBV11-2 . . CASSLVAGEAFF TGTGCCAGCAGCTTAGTGGCTGGTGAAGCTTTCTTT
TRBJ1-2 TRBV6-5 . . CASKKGVGVYGYTF TGTGCCAGCAAAAAGGGGGTTGGGGTCTATGGCTACACCTTC
TRBJ2-3 TRBV7-6 . . CASSLDIRGTSTDTQYF TGTGCCAGCAGCTTAGATATTCGGGGGACCAGCACAGATACGCAGTATTTT
TRBJ1-2 TRBV4-3 . . CASSLGPENYGYTF TGCGCCAGCAGCTTGGGCCCCGAGAACTATGGCTACACCTTC
TRBJ2-7 TRBV5-1 TRBD1 few CASSLGRQGREQYF TGCGCCAGCAGCTTGGGGCGACAGGGAAGGGAGCAGTACTTC
TRBJ1-2 TRBV30 TRBD1 . CAYTLTGTGGYTF TGTGCCTACACACTGACAGGGACGGGTGGCTACACCTTC